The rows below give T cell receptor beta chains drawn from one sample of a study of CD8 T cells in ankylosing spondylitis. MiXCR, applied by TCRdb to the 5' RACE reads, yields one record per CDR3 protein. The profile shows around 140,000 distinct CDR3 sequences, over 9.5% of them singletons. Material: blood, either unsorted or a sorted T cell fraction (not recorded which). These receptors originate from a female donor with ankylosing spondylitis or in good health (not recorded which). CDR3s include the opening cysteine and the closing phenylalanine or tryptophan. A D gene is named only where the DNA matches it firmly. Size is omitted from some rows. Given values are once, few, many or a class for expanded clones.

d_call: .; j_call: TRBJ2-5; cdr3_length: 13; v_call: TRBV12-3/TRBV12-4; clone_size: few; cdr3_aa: CASSFRQQETQYF; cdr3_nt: TGTGCCAGCAGTTTCCGACAGCAAGAGACCCAGTACTTC
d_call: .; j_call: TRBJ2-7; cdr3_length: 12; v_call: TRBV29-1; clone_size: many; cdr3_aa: CSVGSASYEQYF; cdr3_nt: TGCAGCGTTGGTTCAGCCTCCTACGAGCAGTACTTC
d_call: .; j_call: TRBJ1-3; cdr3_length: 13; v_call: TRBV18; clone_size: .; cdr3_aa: CASSPGPGNTIYF; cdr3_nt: TGTGCCAGCTCACCTGGCCCTGGAAACACCATATATTTT
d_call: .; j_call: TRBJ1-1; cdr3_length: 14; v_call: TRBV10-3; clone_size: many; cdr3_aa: CAISERDMNTEAFF; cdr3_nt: TGTGCCATCAGTGAAAGGGACATGAACACTGAAGCTTTCTTT
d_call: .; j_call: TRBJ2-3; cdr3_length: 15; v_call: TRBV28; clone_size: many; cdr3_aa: CASSPPGQPTDTQYF; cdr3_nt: TGTGCCAGCAGTCCGCCGGGACAACCCACAGATACGCAGTATTTT
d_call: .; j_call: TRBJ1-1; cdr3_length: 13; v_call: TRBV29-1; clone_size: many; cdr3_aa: CSVDLGSPPEAFF; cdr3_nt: TGCAGCGTTGACCTCGGCAGTCCCCCTGAGGCTTTCTTT
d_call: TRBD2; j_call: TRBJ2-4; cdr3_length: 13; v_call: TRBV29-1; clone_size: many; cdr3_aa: CSVATSEGNIQYF; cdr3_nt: TGCAGCGTTGCGACTAGCGAGGGAAACATTCAGTACTTC
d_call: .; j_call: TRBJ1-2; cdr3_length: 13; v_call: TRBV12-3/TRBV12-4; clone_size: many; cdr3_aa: CASRAGRTDGYTF; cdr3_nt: TGTGCCAGCAGGGCAGGGCGGACCGATGGCTACACCTTC
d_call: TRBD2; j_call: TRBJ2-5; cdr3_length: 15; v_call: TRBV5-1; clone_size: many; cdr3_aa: CASSMPTSGQETQYF; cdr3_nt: TGCGCCAGCAGCATGCCGACTAGCGGCCAAGAGACCCAGTACTTC
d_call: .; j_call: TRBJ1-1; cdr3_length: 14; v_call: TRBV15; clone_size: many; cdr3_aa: CATSRDRDGAEAFF; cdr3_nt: TGTGCCACCAGCAGAGACCGGGACGGAGCTGAAGCTTTCTTT
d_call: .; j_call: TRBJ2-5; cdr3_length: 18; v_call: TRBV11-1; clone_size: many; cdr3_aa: CASSLEASDRFHQETQYF; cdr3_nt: TGTGCCAGCAGCTTAGAGGCGTCGGACAGATTTCACCAAGAGACCCAGTACTTC
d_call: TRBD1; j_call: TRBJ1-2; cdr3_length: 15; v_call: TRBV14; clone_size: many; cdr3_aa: CASSQPGTAVSGYTF; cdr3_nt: TGTGCCAGCAGCCAACCCGGGACAGCTGTGAGCGGCTACACCTTC
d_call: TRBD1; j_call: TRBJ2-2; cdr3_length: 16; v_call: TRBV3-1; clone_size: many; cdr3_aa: CASNDYDRGWTGELFF; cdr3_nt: TGTGCCAGCAACGATTACGACAGGGGATGGACCGGGGAGCTGTTTTTT
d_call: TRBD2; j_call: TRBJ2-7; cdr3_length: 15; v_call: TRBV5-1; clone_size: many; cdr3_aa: CASSLLAGGPYEQYF; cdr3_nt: TGCGCCAGCAGCCTACTAGCGGGAGGACCCTACGAGCAGTACTTC
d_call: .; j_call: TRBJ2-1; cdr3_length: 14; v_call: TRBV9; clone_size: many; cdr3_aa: CASSGDTLYNEQFF; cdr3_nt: TGTGCCAGCAGCGGGGACACCTTATACAATGAGCAGTTCTTC
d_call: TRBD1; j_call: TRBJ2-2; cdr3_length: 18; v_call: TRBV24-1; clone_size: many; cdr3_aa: CATSDSTRTGGHTGELFF; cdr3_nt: TGTGCCACCAGTGATTCCACCCGGACAGGGGGCCACACCGGGGAGCTGTTTTTT
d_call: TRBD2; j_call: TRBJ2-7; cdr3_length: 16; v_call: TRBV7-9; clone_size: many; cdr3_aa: CASSLASSGTTYEQYF; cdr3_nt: TGTGCCAGCAGCTTAGCGTCTAGCGGGACTACATACGAGCAGTACTTC
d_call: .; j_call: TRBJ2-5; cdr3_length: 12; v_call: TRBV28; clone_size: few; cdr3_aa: CASSLEIETQYF; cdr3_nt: TGTGCCAGCAGTCTCGAGATAGAGACCCAGTACTTC
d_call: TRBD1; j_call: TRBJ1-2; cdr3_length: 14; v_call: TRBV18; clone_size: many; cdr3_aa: CASSPGTEIKGYTF; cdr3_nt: TGTGCCAGCTCACCAGGGACAGAAATTAAGGGCTACACCTTC
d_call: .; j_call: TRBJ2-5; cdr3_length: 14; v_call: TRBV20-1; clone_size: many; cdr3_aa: CSAREASLRETQYF; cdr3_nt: TGCAGTGCTAGAGAAGCAAGTCTAAGAGAGACCCAGTACTTC
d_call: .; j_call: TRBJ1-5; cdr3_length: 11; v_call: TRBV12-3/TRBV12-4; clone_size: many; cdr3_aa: CASSQSGPQHF; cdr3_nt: TGTGCCAGCAGTCAGTCGGGGCCCCAGCATTTT
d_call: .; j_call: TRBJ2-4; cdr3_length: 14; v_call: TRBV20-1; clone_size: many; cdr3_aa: CSARDAQGGGIQYF; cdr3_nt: TGCAGTGCTAGAGATGCCCAGGGTGGGGGGATTCAGTACTTC
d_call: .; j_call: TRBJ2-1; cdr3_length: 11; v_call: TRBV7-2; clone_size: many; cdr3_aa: CASSLRTVQFF; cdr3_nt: TGTGCCAGCAGCTTACGTACTGTCCAGTTCTTC
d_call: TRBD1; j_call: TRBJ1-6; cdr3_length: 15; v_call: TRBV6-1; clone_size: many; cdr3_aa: CASRMPGQGNSPLHF; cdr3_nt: TGTGCCAGCAGGATGCCGGGACAGGGGAATTCACCCCTCCACTTT
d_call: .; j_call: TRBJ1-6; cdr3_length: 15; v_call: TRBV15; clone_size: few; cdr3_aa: CATSLKPGSNSPLHF; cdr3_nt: TGTGCCACCAGCTTAAAACCGGGTTCCAATTCACCCCTCCACTTT
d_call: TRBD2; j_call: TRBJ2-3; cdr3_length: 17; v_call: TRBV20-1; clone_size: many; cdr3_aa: CSARDSGGAGGTDTQYF; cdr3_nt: TGCAGTGCTAGAGATAGCGGGGGGGCTGGGGGCACAGATACGCAGTATTTT
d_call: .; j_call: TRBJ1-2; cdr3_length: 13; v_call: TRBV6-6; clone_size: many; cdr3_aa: CASSPGGVYGYTF; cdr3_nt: TGTGCCAGCAGCCCGGGGGGCGTCTATGGCTACACCTTC
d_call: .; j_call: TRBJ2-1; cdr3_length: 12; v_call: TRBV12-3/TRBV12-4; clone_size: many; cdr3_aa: CASSRGIGEQFF; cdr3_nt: TGTGCCAGCAGCCGGGGAATTGGAGAGCAGTTCTTC
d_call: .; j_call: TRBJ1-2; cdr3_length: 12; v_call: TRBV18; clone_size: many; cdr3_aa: CASSPGVYGYTF; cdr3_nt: TGTGCCAGCTCACCTGGTGTTTATGGCTACACCTTC
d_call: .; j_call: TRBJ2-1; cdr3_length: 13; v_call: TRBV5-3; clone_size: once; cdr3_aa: CASSLPGVNEQFF; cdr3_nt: TGTGCCAGCAGCTTGCCAGGGGTCAATGAGCAGTTCTTC
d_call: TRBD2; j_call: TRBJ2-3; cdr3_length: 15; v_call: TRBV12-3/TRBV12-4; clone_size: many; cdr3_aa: CATFKSGGLTDTQYF; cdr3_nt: TGTGCCACCTTTAAAAGCGGGGGGCTCACAGATACGCAGTATTTT
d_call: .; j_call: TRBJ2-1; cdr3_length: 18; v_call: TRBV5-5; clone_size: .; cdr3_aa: CASSTSSIRQPLCNEQFF; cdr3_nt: TGTGCCAGCAGCACCTCCAGCATTCGACAGCCCCTTTGCAATGAGCAGTTCTTC
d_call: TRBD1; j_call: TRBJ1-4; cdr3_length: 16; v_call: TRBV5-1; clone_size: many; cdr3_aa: CASSAGQSSTNEKLFF; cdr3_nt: TGCGCCAGCAGCGCGGGACAGAGTTCAACTAATGAAAAACTGTTTTTT
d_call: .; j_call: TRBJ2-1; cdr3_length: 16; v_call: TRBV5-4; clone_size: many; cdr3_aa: CASSSTSTFTYNEQFF; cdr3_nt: TGTGCCAGCAGCTCCACTAGCACCTTTACCTACAATGAGCAGTTCTTC
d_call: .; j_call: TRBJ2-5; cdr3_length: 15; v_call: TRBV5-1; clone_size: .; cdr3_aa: CASSLRATTQETQYF; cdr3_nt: TGCGCCAGCAGCTTGAGGGCTACTACGCAAGAGACCCAGTACTTC
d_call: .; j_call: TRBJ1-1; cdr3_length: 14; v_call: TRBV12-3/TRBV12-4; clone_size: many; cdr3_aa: CASSQQVMNTEAFF; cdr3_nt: TGTGCCAGCAGCCAGCAGGTGATGAACACTGAAGCTTTCTTT
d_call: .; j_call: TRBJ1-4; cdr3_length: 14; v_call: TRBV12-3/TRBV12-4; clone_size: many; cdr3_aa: CASSHDRKFEKLFF; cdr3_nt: TGTGCCAGCAGTCACGACAGAAAATTTGAAAAACTGTTTTTT
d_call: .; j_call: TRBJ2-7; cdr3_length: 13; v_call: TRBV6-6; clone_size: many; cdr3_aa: CASSHRWSDEQYF; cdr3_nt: TGTGCCAGCAGCCACAGGTGGTCCGACGAGCAGTACTTC
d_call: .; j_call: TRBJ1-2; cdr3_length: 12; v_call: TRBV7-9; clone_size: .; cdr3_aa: CASSLGLDGYTF; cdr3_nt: TGTGCCAGCAGCCTGGGACTCGATGGCTACACCTTC